A single sample is the source of the 25 T cell receptor beta chains below, sequenced in a study of regulatory T cells in long-lasting Graves disease (dated by TCRdb to about 2021). The time point label for this specimen denotes: persistent/refractory GD, antithyroid drugs over 5 years with positive TRAb. For both TCR sequencing and RNA sequencing, RNA was extracted from PBMCs using TRIzol. Receptor amplification or capture employed multiplex PCR. Sequencing was performed on an Illumina HiSeq 4000. To build TCR beta libraries, CDR3 regions were amplified by Arm-PCR using iRepertoire HTBI primers. Starting from the raw public reads, TCRdb applied fastp trimming at Q25, assembled clones with MiXCR and retained in-frame beta chains. Each CDR3 protein gets just one entry, which takes the most common genes and DNA from the rows behind it. For this sample there are 250,000 to 300,000 distinct CDR3 sequences; around 21% appear just once. Jointly, the top ten make up just over 55% of the sample.

The sequenced sample was peripheral blood mononuclear cells (PBMCs), obtained when the disease was refractory, from a patient treated with antithyroid drugs. The receptors shown here come from a female donor with Graves disease.

This clonotype has at least ten counts. The V and J genes are TRBV20-1 and TRBJ1-4; D is ambiguous. V was cut by 4 bases and J by 8 bases, with 11 bases left in between. Germline CDR1 is DFQATT and CDR2 is SNEGSKA (reference sequence). The CDR3 sequence is 12 residues long. The CDR3 region is CSAIWRGEKLFF. CDR3 nucleotide sequence: TGCAGTGCTATTTGGAGAGGAGAAAAACTGTTTTTT.

At least ten counts were recorded for this clonotype. The genes are TRBV6-1 and TRBJ2-6; perhaps TRBD1 as D (6 bases). V gave up 5 bases and J gave up 0 bases, with 14 bases separating them. The CDR3 loop spans 17 amino acids. Germline V gene data show CDR1 as MNHNS and CDR2 as SASEGT. The chain's CDR3 is CASSLKGESSGANVLTF. As DNA, the CDR3 is TGTGCCAGCAGTCTGAAGGGGGAGAGCTCTGGGGCCAACGTCCTGACTTTC.

This clonotype showed up just a few times. This chain uses TRBV28 with TRBJ2-1; 7 bases match TRBD2. Germline loops: CDR1 MDHEN, CDR2 SYDVKM. The CDR3 consists of 14 residues. V dropped 2 bases and J dropped 3; count of bases not matched to a gene: 1. CDR3 amino acids: CASSLKRGYNEQFF. The CDR3, as DNA: TGTGCCAGCAGTTTAAAGCGGGGCTACAATGAGCAGTTCTTC.

This clonotype was observed a few times. The chain carries TRBV19 and TRBJ2-5; perhaps D is TRBD1 or TRBD2 (5 bases each). This CDR3 comprises 14 residues. Germline CDR1 is LNHDA and CDR2 is SQIVND (reference sequence). V dropped 3 bases and J dropped 5 bases, with 13 bases sitting between them. The CDR3, as DNA: TGTGCCAGTAGTATCTTGGGGGAAACGGAGACCCAGTACTTC. Its protein product is CASSILGETETQYF. Looking up the rest from reference TRBV19 and TRBJ2-5 gives the full variable domain: DGGITQSPKYLFRKEGQNVTLSCEQNLNHDAMYWYRQDPGQGLRLIYYSQIVNDFQKGDIAEGYSVSREKKESFPLTVTSAQKNPTAFYLCASSILGETETQYFGPGTRLLVL.

V usage is TRBV7-6 and J usage is TRBJ1-2; D gene uncertain. Trimming removed 5 bases from V and 5 bases from J, with 18 bases in between. This CDR3 contains 15 residues. Germline V gene data show CDR1 as SGHVS and CDR2 as FNYEAQ. CDR3: CASSPPLGKRYGYTF. The CDR3, as DNA: TGTGCCAGCAGCCCCCCATTGGGAAAACGTTATGGCTACACCTTC.

This clonotype turned up a few times. The V call is TRBV7-9, the J call TRBJ1-1; TRBD1 is a possible D gene (6 bases). There are 16 residues in the CDR3. CDR1 is SEHNR, CDR2 FQNEAQ, per germline (reference sequence). Trimming removed 6 bases at V and 3 bases at J, with 20 bases between. The chain's CDR3 is CASRPRDYSGDTEAFF. The DNA for the CDR3 is TGTGCCAGCAGACCGCGGGATTATTCAGGGGACACTGAAGCTTTCTTT. The whole variable domain, remainder taken from reference TRBV7-9 and TRBJ1-1, is DTGVSQNPRHKITKRGQNVTFRCDPISEHNRLYWYRQTLGQGPEFLTYFQNEAQLEKSRLLSDRFSAERPKGSFSTLEIQRTEQGDSAMYLCASRPRDYSGDTEAFFGQGTRLTVV.

There are many counts of this clonotype. The rearrangement uses TRBV6-1 and TRBJ2-1; 9 nucleotides line up with TRBD2. The ends lost 7 bases at V and 2 bases at J; junction bases unmatched: 6. The CDR3 contains 15 residues. Looked up from germline, CDR1 is MNHNS and CDR2 is SASEGT. In DNA form, the CDR3 reads TGTGCCAGCACCCCACTAGCGGGTACCTACAATGAGCAGTTCTTC. Its translation: CASTPLAGTYNEQFF.

The rearrangement links TRBV5-4 to TRBJ2-2; TRBD1 might be the D (6 bases). The CDR3 totals 14 residues. Trimming cost V 4 bases and J 2 bases, with 9 bases left between them. Germline-derived CDR1 and CDR2 are SGHNT and YYREEE (reference sequence). CDR3 DNA sequence: TGTGCCAGCAGCACCGGGACAAACACCGGGGAGCTGTTTTTT. As protein: CASSTGTNTGELFF.

Many counts were recorded for this clonotype. The CDR3 DNA sequence: TGTGCCAGCAGTAACCGGAACACTGAAGCTTTCTTT. The encoded protein is CASSNRNTEAFF. The rearrangement links TRBV2 to TRBJ1-1, with D unclear. Between the trimmed V and J ends, which lost 5 bases and 1 base, there was a span of 5 bases. This CDR3 is 12 amino acids long. The germline V gene encodes CDR1 SNHLY and CDR2 FYNNEI.

The chain is built from TRBV5-5 and TRBJ2-7, with D hard to call. CDR3 length: 13 residues. V lost 7 bases to trimming and J lost 5 bases, with 16 bases between them. In germline, CDR1 is SGHKS, CDR2 YYEKEE (reference sequence). The CDR3, as DNA: TGTGCCAGCCAGCTAAGGGTTTCCCACGAGCAGTACTTC. Protein sequence: CASQLRVSHEQYF.

V and J are TRBV7-2 and TRBJ2-7; D is unresolved. The V and J ends lost 8 bases and 0 bases respectively, with 11 bases between them. Germline V gives CDR1 SGHTA, CDR2 FQGNSA. This CDR3 has 13 amino acids. CDR3 sequence: CASGRLSSYEQYF. The CDR3 DNA is TGTGCCAGCGGCCGACTGAGCTCCTACGAGCAGTACTTC. The complete variable domain, with remaining parts taken from reference TRBV7-2 and TRBJ2-7, reads GAGVSQSPSNKVTEKGKDVELRCDPISGHTALYWYRQSLGQGLEFLIYFQGNSAPDKSGLPSDRFSAERTGGSVSTLTIQRTQQEDSAVYLCASGRLSSYEQYFGPGTRLTVT.

This clonotype was picked up a small number of times. The chain combines TRBV7-9 with TRBJ2-5; D not certain. V was clipped by 4 bases and J by 0 bases, with 12 bases between them. CDR1 SEHNR and CDR2 FQNEAQ come from the germline V gene (reference sequence). The CDR3 is 15 amino acids. The CDR3 region is CASSSKGRYQETQYF. CDR3 nucleotide sequence: TGTGCCAGCAGCTCAAAGGGCCGTTACCAAGAGACCCAGTACTTC. The entire variable domain, with the rest obtained from reference TRBV7-9 and TRBJ2-5, is as follows: DTGVSQNPRHKITKRGQNVTFRCDPISEHNRLYWYRQTLGQGPEFLTYFQNEAQLEKSRLLSDRFSAERPKGSFSTLEIQRTEQGDSAMYLCASSSKGRYQETQYFGPGTRLLVL.

For the CDR3, the DNA is TGTGCCAGCAGCCTATGGACTGACAGGGACGACGAGCAGTACTTC. Its translation is CASSLWTDRDDEQYF. The rearrangement uses TRBV13 and TRBJ2-7, with 7 bases identical to TRBD1. The V gene end was trimmed by 5 bases and the J gene end by 5 bases; junction bases not matched to a gene: 12. Germline values: CDR1 PRHDT, CDR2 FYEKMQ (reference sequence). The CDR3 loop spans 15 amino acids.

The table lists this clonotype with a few counts. V is TRBV29-1 and J is TRBJ2-7; D not resolved. The V end was cut by 4 bases, the J end by 3 bases, with 16 bases between. The germline V gene has CDR1 SQVTM and CDR2 ANQGSEA. The CDR3 runs 14 residues. CDR3: CSVGLSANYYEQYF. CDR3 bases: TGCAGCGTTGGTTTGTCCGCAAACTACTACGAGCAGTACTTC.

A word on this clonotype: This clone may be a read error of a much larger clone one base away. This chain uses TRBV11-1 with TRBJ2-7; 8 bases match TRBD2. After removal of 6 bases from V and 6 bases from J, the junction contained 13 bases not matched to a gene. There are 15 residues in the CDR3. Germline CDR1 reads SGHAT; CDR2 reads FQDESV (reference sequence). The CDR3 loop is CASSYSSGSPCEQYF. DNA of the CDR3: TGTGCCAGCAGTTACTCGAGCGGGAGTCCCTGCGAGCAGTACTTC.

This clonotype occurred a few times. The V call is TRBV7-8, the J call TRBJ2-6, with a weak D call TRBD1 (5 bases). Germline CDR1 reads SGHVS; CDR2 reads FQNEAQ. The CDR3 contains 17 residues. Trimming removed 0 bases from V and 1 base from J, with 10 bases in between. CDR3 in amino acids: CASSLAQGRSGANVLTF. For the CDR3, the DNA is TGTGCCAGCAGCTTAGCTCAGGGAAGGTCTGGGGCCAACGTCCTGACTTTC.

This clonotype showed up many times. The chain employs TRBV7-8 and TRBJ1-1, with no clear D. Germline-derived CDR1 and CDR2 are SGHVS and FQNEAQ. V dropped 0 bases and J dropped 1 base, with 12 bases sitting between them. The CDR3 extends over 16 amino acids. The CDR3 DNA reads as TGTGCCAGCAGCTTAGCGGCCGGACCCGGGAACACTGAAGCTTTCTTT. Its translation: CASSLAAGPGNTEAFF.

The genes are TRBV28 and TRBJ2-5; no definite D call. Germline values: CDR1 MDHEN, CDR2 SYDVKM. The CDR3 has 14 amino acids. Trimming took 5 bases from V and 5 from J, leaving 15 bases between them. The CDR3 coding sequence is TGTGCCAGCAGTCCGGTGGCGCCTTGGGAGACCCAGTACTTC. This translates into CASSPVAPWETQYF.

This clonotype has a single count. The rearrangement joins TRBV27 to TRBJ2-5; possibly TRBD1 or TRBD2 for D (5 bases each). CDR3 length equals 15 residues. V was shortened by 0 bases and J by 2 bases, with 10 bases between the two germline ends. The V gene's germline CDR1 is MNHEY and CDR2 SMNVEV (reference sequence). This chain's CDR3 is CASSLSSGTQETQYF. The CDR3 coding sequence is TGTGCCAGCAGTTTATCCTCCGGGACGCAAGAGACCCAGTACTTC.

This clonotype was found many times. The chain employs TRBV11-2 and TRBJ2-5; D possibly corresponds to TRBD1 (6 bases). Germline V CDR1 and CDR2: SGHAT, FQNNGV. Deletions cut 2 bases from V and 5 bases from J, with 12 bases between. The CDR3 sequence is 14 residues long. The CDR3 here is CASSLIAGQETQYF. CDR3 in DNA: TGTGCCAGCAGCTTAATCGCAGGACAGGAGACCCAGTACTTC. Full variable domain (rest looked up from reference TRBV11-2 and TRBJ2-5): EAGVAQSPRYKIIEKRQSVAFWCNPISGHATLYWYQQILGQGPKLLIQFQNNGVVDDSQLPKDRFSAERLKGVDSTLKIQPAKLEDSAVYLCASSLIAGQETQYFGPGTRLLVL.

The V call is TRBV7-2, the J call TRBJ1-5, with D unresolved. The CDR3 extends over 15 amino acids. Trimming cost V 5 bases and J 0 bases, with 11 bases left between them. Germline CDR1 and CDR2: SGHTA and FQGNSA. CDR3 loop: CASSRKGNSNQPQHF. The CDR3 DNA sequence: TGTGCCAGCAGCCGCAAGGGTAATAGCAATCAGCCCCAGCATTTT.

At least ten counts were recorded for this clonotype. The V gene is TRBV27, the J gene TRBJ1-2; TRBD1 aligns across 7 bases. V shed 2 bases, J shed 8 bases, and the junction held 5 bases outside the gene matches. CDR1 and CDR2 (germline): MNHEY, SMNVEV (reference sequence). The CDR3 runs to 13 residues. The CDR3 DNA reads as TGTGCCAGCAGTTTAACAGACAGGGACGGCTACACCTTC. It is translated as CASSLTDRDGYTF.

The rearrangement joins TRBV5-1 to TRBJ2-2; D perhaps matches TRBD2 (6 bases). CDR1 and CDR2 from the germline V gene are SGHRS and YFSETQ. Trimming cost V 5 bases and J 0 bases, with 8 bases left between them. The CDR3 is 14 residues long. In DNA, the CDR3 is TGCGCCAGCAGGGGGACTTCGAACACCGGGGAGCTGTTTTTT. Translating gives CASRGTSNTGELFF.

This clonotype has at least ten counts. The chain recombines TRBV2 with TRBJ1-2, with 9 bases identical to TRBD1. The CDR3 is 14 amino acids. With 10 bases clipped from V and 4 bases from J, the junction kept 10 bases outside the gene matches. The germline V gene has CDR1 SNHLY and CDR2 FYNNEI. The CDR3 region is CAIVPGQGSYGYTF. CDR3 DNA: TGTGCCATAGTACCGGGACAGGGATCCTATGGCTACACCTTC.

This clonotype has ten or more counts. This chain joins TRBV20-1 and TRBJ1-5; D is unclear. The CDR3 has 11 amino acids. Deletions cut 3 bases from V and 7 bases from J, with 7 bases between. Germline CDR1 reads DFQATT; CDR2 reads SNEGSKA (reference sequence). Here the CDR3 DNA reads TGCAGTGCTAGGGATGGGCAGCCCCAGCATTTT. Its translation is CSARDGQPQHF.